One sample yielded the 6 T cell receptor beta chains listed below, sequenced in a study of cytomegalovirus exposure and HLA in healthy donors. The PCR used 60 Vbeta and 13 Jbeta primers. The method was immunoSEQ multiplex PCR; TCRdb's version includes in-frame clones alone and lacks a portion of them. Of over 200,000 clones in the sample, under 70% were seen once. The sequenced material came from PBMCs. The receptor set was obtained from a man between 40 and 49 years old in good health and CMV-seropositive.

CDR3 sequence reads: CASSRQGSLNYGYTF. CDR3 nucleotide sequence: TGTGCCAGCAGCCGACAGGGTTCTCTTAACTATGGCTACACCTTC. The rearrangement links TRBV6-5 to TRBJ1-2; 7 bases match TRBD1. Trimming took 6 bases from V and 1 from J; bases not matched to a gene: 8. The CDR3 runs 15 residues. Germline-derived CDR1 and CDR2 are MNHEY and SVGAGI.

The chain uses TRBV7-3 and TRBJ2-1, with D tentatively TRBD1 (6 bases). The V end was cut by 5 bases, the J end by 0 bases, with 11 bases between. CDR1 SGHTA and CDR2 FQGTGA come from the germline V gene. CDR3 size: 15 residues. The CDR3 loop reads CASSGGPSSYNEQFF. In DNA, the CDR3 is TGTGCCAGCAGCGGGGGCCCCAGCTCCTACAATGAGCAGTTCTTC.

V gene TRBV6-1 combines with J gene TRBJ1-2; unclear D gene. The CDR3 has 13 residues. V lost 2 bases and J lost 5, with 9 bases in between. The germline CDR1 and CDR2 sequences are MNHNS and SASEGT. The CDR3 region is CASSELSAYGYTF. The CDR3 DNA is TGTGCCAGCAGTGAACTATCAGCGTATGGCTACACCTTC.

J is TRBJ2-1 and V is TRBV19; 9 nucleotides align to TRBD1. V shed 4 bases, J shed 7 bases, and the junction held 8 bases outside the gene matches. The CDR3 covers 15 residues. CDR1 and CDR2 (germline): LNHDA, SQIVND (reference sequence). CDR3 sequence: CASSNGQGRLNEQFF. In nucleotides, the CDR3 is TGTGCCAGTAGTAATGGACAGGGGAGATTGAATGAGCAGTTCTTC.

The chain recombines TRBV7-9 with TRBJ1-2; D remains ambiguous. Trimming stripped 3 bases from V and 4 bases from J, with 12 bases between. The CDR3 totals 14 residues. The germline V gene has CDR1 SEHNR and CDR2 FQNEAQ (reference sequence). CDR3 nucleotide sequence: TGTGCCAGCAGCTTTCCGGTACCTATCTATGGCTACACCTTC. Protein: CASSFPVPIYGYTF.

This clone was seen only once. The chain recombines TRBV5-1 with TRBJ2-5; 10 bases align to TRBD1. The end of the DNA is better explained by TRBJ2-7, so the J call may be wrong. Germline CDR1 reads SGHRS; CDR2 reads YFSETQ. This CDR3 has 13 residues. CDR3 protein: CASHWDRGGEQYF. CDR3 DNA sequence: TGCGCCAGCCATTGGGACAGGGGAGGCGAGCAGTACTTC.